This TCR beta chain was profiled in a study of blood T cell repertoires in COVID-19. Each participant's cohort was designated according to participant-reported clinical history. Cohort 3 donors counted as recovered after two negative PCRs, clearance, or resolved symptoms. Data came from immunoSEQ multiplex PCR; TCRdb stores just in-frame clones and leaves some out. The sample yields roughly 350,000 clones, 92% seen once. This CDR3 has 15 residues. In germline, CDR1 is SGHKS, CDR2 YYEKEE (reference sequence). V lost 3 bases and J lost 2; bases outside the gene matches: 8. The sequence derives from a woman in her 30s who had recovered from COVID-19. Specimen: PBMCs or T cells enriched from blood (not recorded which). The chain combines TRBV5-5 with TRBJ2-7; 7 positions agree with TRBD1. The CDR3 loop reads CASSSTGSVAYEQYF. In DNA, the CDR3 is TGTGCCAGCAGCTCGACAGGGTCGGTGGCCTACGAGCAGTACTTC.